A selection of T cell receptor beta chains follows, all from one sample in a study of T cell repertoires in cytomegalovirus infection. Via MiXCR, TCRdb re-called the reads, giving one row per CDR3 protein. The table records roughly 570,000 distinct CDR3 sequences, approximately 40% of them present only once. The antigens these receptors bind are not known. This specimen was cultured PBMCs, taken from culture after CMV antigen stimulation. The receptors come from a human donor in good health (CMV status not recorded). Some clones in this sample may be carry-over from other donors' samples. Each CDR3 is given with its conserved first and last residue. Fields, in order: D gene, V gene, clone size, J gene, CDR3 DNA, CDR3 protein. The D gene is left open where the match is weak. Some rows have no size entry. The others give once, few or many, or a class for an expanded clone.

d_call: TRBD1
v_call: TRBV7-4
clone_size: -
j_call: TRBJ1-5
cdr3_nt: TGTGCCAGCAGCGCAGGACAGGGTTTTAGCAATCAGCCCCAGCATTTT
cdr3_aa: CASSAGQGFSNQPQHF

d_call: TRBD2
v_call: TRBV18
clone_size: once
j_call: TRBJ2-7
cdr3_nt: TGTGCCAGCTCACTCCCCGGGACTAGCGGTGACGAGCAGTACTTC
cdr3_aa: CASSLPGTSGDEQYF

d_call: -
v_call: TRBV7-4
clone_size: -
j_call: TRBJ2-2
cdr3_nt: TGTGCCAGCAGGGGGAGCGGGAACACCGGGGAGCTGTTTTTT
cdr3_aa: CASRGSGNTGELFF

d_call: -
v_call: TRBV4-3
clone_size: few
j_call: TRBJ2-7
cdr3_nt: TGCGCCAGCAGCCAAGTAAAGGGGGGACTCCTCTACGAGCAGTACTTC
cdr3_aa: CASSQVKGGLLYEQYF

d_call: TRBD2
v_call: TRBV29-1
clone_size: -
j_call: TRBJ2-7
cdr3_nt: TGCAGCGTTGCGATTAGCGGGACTCGAGAGCAGTACTTC
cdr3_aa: CSVAISGTREQYF

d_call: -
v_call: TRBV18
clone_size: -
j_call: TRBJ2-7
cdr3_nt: TGTGCCAGCTCACCCCAGGAGGATGAGCAGTACTTC
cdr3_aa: CASSPQEDEQYF

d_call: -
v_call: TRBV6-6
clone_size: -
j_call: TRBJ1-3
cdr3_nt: TGTGCCAGCAGTTACGAAGGAAACACCATATATTTT
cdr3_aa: CASSYEGNTIYF

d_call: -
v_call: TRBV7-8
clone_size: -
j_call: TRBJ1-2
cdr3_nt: TGTGCCAGCAGCCCCACTGCTGGTCGGGGCTACACCTTC
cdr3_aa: CASSPTAGRGYTF

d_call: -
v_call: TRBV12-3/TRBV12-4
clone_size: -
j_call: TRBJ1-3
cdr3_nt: TGTGCCAACCAGGGTAGTGGAAACACCATATATTTT
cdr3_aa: CANQGSGNTIYF

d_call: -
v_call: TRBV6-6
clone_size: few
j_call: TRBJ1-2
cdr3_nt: TGTGCCAGCATGGAGGGCTCTAACTATGGCTACACCTTC
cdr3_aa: CASMEGSNYGYTF

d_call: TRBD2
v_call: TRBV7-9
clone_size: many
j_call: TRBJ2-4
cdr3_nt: TGTGCCAGCAGCTTAGGCGGGGGGCCCGCCAAAAACATTCAGTACTTC
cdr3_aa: CASSLGGGPAKNIQYF

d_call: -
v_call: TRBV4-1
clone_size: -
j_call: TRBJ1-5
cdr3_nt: TGCGCCAGCAGCCAAGTTCCGGGGGCCAATCAGCCCCAGCATTTT
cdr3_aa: CASSQVPGANQPQHF

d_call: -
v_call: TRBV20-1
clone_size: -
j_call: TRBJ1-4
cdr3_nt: TGCAGTGCTAGAGAGACCTCTGGGCCTAATGAAAAACTGTTTTTT
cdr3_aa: CSARETSGPNEKLFF

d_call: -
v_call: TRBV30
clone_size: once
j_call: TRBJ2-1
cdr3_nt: TGTGCCTGGAGTTGGCTAGCGAAAAATGAGCAGTTCTTC
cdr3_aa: CAWSWLAKNEQFF

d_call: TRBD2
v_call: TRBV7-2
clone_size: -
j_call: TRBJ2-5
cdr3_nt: TGTGCCAGCAGCCCCTCAGCGGGGGGGCGCCAAGAGACCCAGTACTTC
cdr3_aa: CASSPSAGGRQETQYF

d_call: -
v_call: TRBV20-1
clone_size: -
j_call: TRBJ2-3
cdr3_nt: TGCAGTGCTAACCAGATGCGGCGAAGGGATACAGATACGCAGTATTTT
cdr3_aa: CSANQMRRRDTDTQYF

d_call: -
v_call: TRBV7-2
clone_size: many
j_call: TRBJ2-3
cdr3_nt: TGTGCCAGCAGCTTAAGATTAAACACAGATACGCAGTATTTT
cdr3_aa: CASSLRLNTDTQYF

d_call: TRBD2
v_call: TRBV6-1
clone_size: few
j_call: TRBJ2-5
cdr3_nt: TGTGCCAGCAGTGAACGGGGGGAAGAGACCCAGTACTTC
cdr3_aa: CASSERGEETQYF

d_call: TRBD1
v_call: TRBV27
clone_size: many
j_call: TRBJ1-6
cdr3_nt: TGTGCCAGCAGTTCCGGACAGGGTGGCTCACCCCTCCACTTT
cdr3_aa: CASSSGQGGSPLHF

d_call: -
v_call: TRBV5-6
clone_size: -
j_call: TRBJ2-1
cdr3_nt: TGTGCCAGCAGCTCGGACCCGACGGTATACAATGAGCAGTTCTTC
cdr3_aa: CASSSDPTVYNEQFF

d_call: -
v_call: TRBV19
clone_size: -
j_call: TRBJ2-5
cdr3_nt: TGTGCCAGTAGTCGTGCGGACGGGGAGACCCAGTACTTC
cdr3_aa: CASSRADGETQYF

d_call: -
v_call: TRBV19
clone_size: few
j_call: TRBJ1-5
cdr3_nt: TGTGCCAGTAATGAAGGAGGAGAAAATCAGCCCCAGCATTTT
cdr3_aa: CASNEGGENQPQHF

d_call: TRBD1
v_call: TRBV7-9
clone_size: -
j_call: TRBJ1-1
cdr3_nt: TGTGCCAGCAGCTTCCGACAGGGGGCGGGTGACACTGAAGCTTTCTTT
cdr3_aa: CASSFRQGAGDTEAFF

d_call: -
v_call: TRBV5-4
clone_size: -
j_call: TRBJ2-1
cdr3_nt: TGTGCCAGCAGCTTGGCCGGCAGGGCCAATGAGCAGTTCTTC
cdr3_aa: CASSLAGRANEQFF

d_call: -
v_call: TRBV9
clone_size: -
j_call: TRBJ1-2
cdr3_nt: TGTGCCAGCAGCCCGGACCGCGGGGTCTATGGCTACACCTTC
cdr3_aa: CASSPDRGVYGYTF

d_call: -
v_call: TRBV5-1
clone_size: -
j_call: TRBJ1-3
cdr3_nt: TGCGCCAGCAGCCTTGGTGGGGACTACTCTGGAAACACCATATATTTT
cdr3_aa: CASSLGGDYSGNTIYF

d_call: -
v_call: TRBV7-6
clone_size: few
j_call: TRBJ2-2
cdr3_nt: TGTGCCAGCAGCCTAACCGGGACAAAGAACACCGGGGAGCTGTTTTTT
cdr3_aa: CASSLTGTKNTGELFF

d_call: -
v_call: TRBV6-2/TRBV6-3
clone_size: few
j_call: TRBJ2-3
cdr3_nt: TGTGCCAGCAGTATTGAGGATACGCAGTATTTT
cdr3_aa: CASSIEDTQYF

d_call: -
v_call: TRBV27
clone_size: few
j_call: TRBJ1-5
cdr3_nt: TGTGCCAGCAGGAAAGTGGGGGCAGGGCAGCCCCAGCATTTT
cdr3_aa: CASRKVGAGQPQHF

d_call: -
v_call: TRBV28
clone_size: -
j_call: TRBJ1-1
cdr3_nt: TGTGCCATTGCGTTGAACACTGAAGCTTTCTTT
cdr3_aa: CAIALNTEAFF

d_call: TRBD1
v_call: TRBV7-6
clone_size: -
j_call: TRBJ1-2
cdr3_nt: TGTGCCAGCAGCCCAGGACAGGGGGGTAACTATGGCTACACCTTC
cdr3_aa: CASSPGQGGNYGYTF

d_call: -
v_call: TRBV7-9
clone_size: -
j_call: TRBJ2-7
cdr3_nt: TGTGCCAGCAGCTTAGCTACGAGATACGAGCAGTACTTC
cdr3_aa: CASSLATRYEQYF

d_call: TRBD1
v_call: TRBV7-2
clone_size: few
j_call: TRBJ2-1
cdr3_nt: TGTGCCAGCAGCGAAACGGGACAGCGGTACAATGAGCAGTTCTTC
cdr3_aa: CASSETGQRYNEQFF

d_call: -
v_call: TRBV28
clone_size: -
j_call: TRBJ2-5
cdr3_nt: TGTGCCAGCAGTTCCACCCAGACCCAGTACTTC
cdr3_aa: CASSSTQTQYF

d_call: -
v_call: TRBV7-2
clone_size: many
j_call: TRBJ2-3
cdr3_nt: TGTGCCAGCAGCTTAGTTCGCCTTATAGGAGATACGCAGTATTTT
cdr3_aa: CASSLVRLIGDTQYF

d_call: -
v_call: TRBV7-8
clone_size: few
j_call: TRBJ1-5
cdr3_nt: TGTGCCAGCAGCCCTACAAGGGGCAATCAGCCCCAGCATTTT
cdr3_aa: CASSPTRGNQPQHF

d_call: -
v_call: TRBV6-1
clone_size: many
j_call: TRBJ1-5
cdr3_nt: TGTGCCAGCAGTGAAGCACGCAATCAGCCCCAGCATTTT
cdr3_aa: CASSEARNQPQHF

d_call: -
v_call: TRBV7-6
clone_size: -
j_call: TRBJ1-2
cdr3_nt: TGTGCCAGCAGCTTAGTCGGGGGCGCAGGCTACACCTTC
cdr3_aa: CASSLVGGAGYTF

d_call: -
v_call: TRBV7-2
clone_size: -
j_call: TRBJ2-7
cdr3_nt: TGTGCCAGCAGCTTAGCCCCAACTATCTACGTCCCCTACGAGCAGTACTTC
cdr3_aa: CASSLAPTIYVPYEQYF

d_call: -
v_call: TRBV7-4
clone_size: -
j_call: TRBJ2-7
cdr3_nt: TGTGCCAGCAGCCGCACCGTCGACGAGCAGTACTTC
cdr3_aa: CASSRTVDEQYF

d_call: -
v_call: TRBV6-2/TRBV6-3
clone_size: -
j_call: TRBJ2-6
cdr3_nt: TGTGCCAGCAGTTCTGTCGGAGGTGGGACCAACGTCCTGACTTTC
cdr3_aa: CASSSVGGGTNVLTF

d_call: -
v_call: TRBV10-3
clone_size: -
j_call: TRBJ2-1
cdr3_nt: TGTGCCATCAGTGAGGGACCCCCCCCTCTGGAGAATGAGCAGTTCTTC
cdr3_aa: CAISEGPPPLENEQFF

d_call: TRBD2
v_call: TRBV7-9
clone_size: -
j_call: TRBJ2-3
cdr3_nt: TGTGCCAGCAGCCCTAGACCGGGACTAGCGGGCACAGGCACAGATACGCAGTATTTT
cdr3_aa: CASSPRPGLAGTGTDTQYF

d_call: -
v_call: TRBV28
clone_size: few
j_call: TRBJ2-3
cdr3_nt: TGTGCCAGCAGTTCAGGGACGCTTAGCACAGATACGCAGTATTTT
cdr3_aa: CASSSGTLSTDTQYF

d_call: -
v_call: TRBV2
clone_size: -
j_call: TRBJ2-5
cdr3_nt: TGTGCCAGCGCGACAGAAAACCAAGAGACCCAGTACTTC
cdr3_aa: CASATENQETQYF

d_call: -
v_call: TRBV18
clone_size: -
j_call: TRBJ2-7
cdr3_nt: TGTGCCAGCTCACACCGGGAAGCGTCGAGGTACGAGCAGTACTTC
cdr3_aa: CASSHREASRYEQYF

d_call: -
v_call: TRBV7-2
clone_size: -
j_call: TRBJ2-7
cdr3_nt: TGTGCCAGCACCAGGGAGAGGGAGTACGAGCAGTACTTC
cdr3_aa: CASTREREYEQYF

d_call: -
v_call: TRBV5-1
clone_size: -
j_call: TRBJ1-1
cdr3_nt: TGCGCCAGCAGCTTGATGGCTTCGGTGGGGACAGAAGCTTTCTTT
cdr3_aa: CASSLMASVGTEAFF

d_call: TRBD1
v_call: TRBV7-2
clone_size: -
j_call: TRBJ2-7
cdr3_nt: TGTGCCAGCAGCTTAGCGGGACAGGGAACCTACGAGCAGTACTTC
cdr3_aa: CASSLAGQGTYEQYF

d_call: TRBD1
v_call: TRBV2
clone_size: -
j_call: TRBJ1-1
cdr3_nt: TGTGCCAGCAGCCAAAGGGTAACAGGGGGAGGTACTGAAGCTTTCTTT
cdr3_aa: CASSQRVTGGGTEAFF

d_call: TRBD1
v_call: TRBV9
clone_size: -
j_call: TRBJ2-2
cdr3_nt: TGTGCCAGCAGCGTAGTGGACAGGGCCGGCACCGGGGAGCTGTTTTTT
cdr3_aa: CASSVVDRAGTGELFF

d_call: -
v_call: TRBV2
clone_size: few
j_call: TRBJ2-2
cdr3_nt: TGTGCCAGCAGTGAGATGGCCCTAGCCTCCGCGAACACCGGGGAGCTGTTTTTT
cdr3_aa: CASSEMALASANTGELFF

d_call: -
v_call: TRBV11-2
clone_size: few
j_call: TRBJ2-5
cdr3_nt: TGTGCCAGCAGCCCACCTTTGATGGGGGTAGAGACCCAGTACTTC
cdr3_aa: CASSPPLMGVETQYF

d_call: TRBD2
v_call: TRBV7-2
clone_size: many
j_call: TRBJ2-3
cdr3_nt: TGTGCCAGCAGCATCGGACTAGCGGGAGGATCAAGGGCCCATACGCAGTATTTT
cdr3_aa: CASSIGLAGGSRAHTQYF

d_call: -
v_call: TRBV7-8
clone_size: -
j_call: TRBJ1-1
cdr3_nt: TGTGCCAGCAGCTTAGTGGGGGGGGCTAGCCCTTTCAACGAAGCTTTCTTT
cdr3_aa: CASSLVGGASPFNEAFF